Listed here are 31 T cell receptor beta chains from one sample, sequenced in a study of T cell responses to AZD1222 COVID-19 vaccine. Profiling relied on immunoSEQ multiplex PCR, and the TCRdb table lists in-frame clones only, not all of them. The sample includes fewer than 120,000 clones, 81% of them seen just once. The source material was peripheral blood, sampled on day 0 of AZD1222 vaccination. These receptors originate from an adult in good health.

This rearrangement joins TRBV19 to TRBJ2-7; D unclear. V lost 8 bases to trimming and J lost 5 bases, with 10 bases between them. The CDR3 totals 11 residues. Germline CDR1 is LNHDA and CDR2 is SQIVND (reference sequence). The CDR3 DNA is TGTGCCAGTTACAAAGCCCACGAGCAGTACTTC. Protein sequence: CASYKAHEQYF.

On this clone itself: This specimen includes other DNA sequences encoding the same CDR3. This sequence joins TRBV7-2 and TRBJ2-7, with unresolved D. Trimming cost V 2 bases and J 4 bases, with 3 bases left between them. Germline V CDR1 and CDR2: SGHTA, FQGNSA. The CDR3 has 11 amino acids. Here the CDR3 reads CASSLSYEQYF. Here the CDR3 DNA reads TGTGCCAGCAGCTTATCGTACGAGCAGTACTTC.

The gene calls are TRBV6-6 and TRBJ2-3, with 8 bases lining up with TRBD2. Germline V gene data show CDR1 as MNHNY and CDR2 as SVGAGI (reference sequence). The CDR3 spans 16 residues. The V gene end was trimmed by 1 base and the J gene end by 5 bases; junction bases not matched to a gene: 8. Written as DNA, the CDR3 is TGTGCCAGCAGTTACTGGACGGGGGGGTCGGGAGATACGCAGTATTTT. It is translated as CASSYWTGGSGDTQYF.

The rearrangement links TRBV5-1 to TRBJ2-5; 10 bases map to TRBD2. Trimming took 1 base from V and 5 from J; bases not matched to a gene: 2. Germline-derived CDR1 and CDR2 are SGHRS and YFSETQ. The CDR3 totals 14 residues. The chain's CDR3 is CASSLTSGAETQYF. The CDR3 bases are TGCGCCAGCAGCTTGACTAGCGGGGCCGAGACCCAGTACTTC.

V gene TRBV5-1 combines with J gene TRBJ2-7, with a possible D match to TRBD2 (5 bases). Germline V CDR1 and CDR2: SGHRS, YFSETQ. CDR3 size: 13 residues. Trimming stripped 2 bases from V and 7 bases from J, with 13 bases between. CDR3 coding DNA: TGCGCCAGCAGCTTAAGTGGCACTAGTGAGCAGTACTTC. This translates into CASSLSGTSEQYF.

The rearrangement uses TRBV11-1 and TRBJ2-2; no clear D gene. Germline V gives CDR1 SGHAT, CDR2 FQDESV (reference sequence). CDR3 size: 15 residues. V lost 3 bases to trimming and J lost 1 base, with 9 bases between them. CDR3 coding DNA: TGTGCCAGCAGCTTGGGCTCCAGGAACACCGGGGAGCTGTTTTTT. As protein: CASSLGSRNTGELFF.

V and J are TRBV2 and TRBJ1-1; 9 bases fit TRBD1. V lost 6 bases, J lost 1 base, and 6 bases stayed unmatched. Germline-derived CDR1 and CDR2 are SNHLY and FYNNEI. CDR3 size: 15 residues. CDR3 sequence: CASRVNRGQNTEAFF. In DNA form, the CDR3 reads TGTGCCAGCAGGGTGAACAGGGGGCAGAACACTGAAGCTTTCTTT.

The gene calls are TRBV7-2 and TRBJ2-5, with 11 nucleotides matching TRBD1. V gave up 5 bases and J gave up 5 bases; unmatched junction bases: 7. Germline-derived CDR1 and CDR2 are SGHTA and FQGNSA. The CDR3 is 15 amino acids. In DNA form, the CDR3 reads TGTGCCAGCAGCCCGGACAGGGGGCGAGGGGAGACCCAGTACTTC. It codes for CASSPDRGRGETQYF.

The J gene is TRBJ2-7, the V gene TRBV28; D call uncertain. This CDR3 has 12 residues. Per germline, CDR1 MDHEN and CDR2 SYDVKM. Trimming pared 6 bases from V and 3 bases from J, leaving 9 bases between. DNA for the CDR3: TGTGCCAGCAGGAAAAAAGGCTACGAGCAGTACTTC. Encoded protein: CASRKKGYEQYF.

This clone was counted a single time. The chain uses TRBV7-2 and TRBJ1-6; D ambiguous. The CDR3 loop spans 15 amino acids. Germline-derived CDR1 and CDR2 are SGHTA and FQGNSA. Trimming removed 3 bases at V and 1 base at J, with 7 bases between. The CDR3 DNA reads as TGTGCCAGCAGCTTTCTGGGTTCCTATAATTCACCCCTCCACTTT. Translation gives CASSFLGSYNSPLHF.

The gene calls are TRBV6-5 and TRBJ1-1; the D is unclear. CDR1 is MNHEY and CDR2 is SVGAGI in the germline V gene. The ends were cut back, 4 bases at V and 0 bases at J, with 12 bases in the middle. The CDR3 runs to 15 residues. The CDR3 DNA sequence: TGTGCCAGCAGTTTAAATGACGGACTGAACACTGAAGCTTTCTTT. It translates to CASSLNDGLNTEAFF.

The chain joins TRBV28 to TRBJ1-5; D gene uncertain. The CDR3 length is 14 residues. Trimming stripped 8 bases from V and 3 bases from J, with 14 bases between. Germline lookup yields CDR1 MDHEN and CDR2 SYDVKM. The CDR3 here is CASRLSGFNQPQHF. The CDR3 DNA sequence: TGTGCCAGCCGCCTTAGTGGGTTCAATCAGCCCCAGCATTTT.

This clone showed up just a few times. V gene TRBV4-1 combines with J gene TRBJ1-1, with a possible D match to TRBD1 (5 bases). The CDR3 covers 15 residues. Per the germline V gene, CDR1 is MGHRA and CDR2 is YSYEKL. V was trimmed by 1 base and J by 5 bases, leaving 14 bases between them. As DNA, the CDR3 is TGCGCCAGCAGCCAAGGCCACGGGGCGCGGACTGAAGCTTTCTTT. As protein: CASSQGHGARTEAFF.

The chain employs TRBV6-5 and TRBJ1-1; 9 bases match TRBD1. The J segment lost 3 bases and the V segment lost 7 bases, leaving 9 bases of the junction unmatched. The CDR3 runs 15 residues. Germline CDR1 reads MNHEY; CDR2 reads SVGAGI. The chain's CDR3 is CASMPGGTGYTEAFF. In DNA, the CDR3 is TGTGCCAGCATGCCTGGAGGGACAGGGTACACTGAAGCTTTCTTT.

This clone was found a few times. This chain's CDR3 is CASQGLNPPYEQYF. The CDR3 DNA reads as TGTGCCAGTCAGGGACTCAATCCTCCCTACGAGCAGTACTTC. This chain links TRBV11-2 with TRBJ2-7; possibly TRBD2 for D (6 bases). The length of the CDR3 is 14 residues. The V gene's germline CDR1 is SGHAT and CDR2 FQNNGV. V was trimmed by 9 bases and J by 2 bases, leaving 17 bases between them.

This chain connects TRBV4-2 to TRBJ2-3, with TRBD2 identical over 9 bases. The germline gives CDR1 LGHNA, CDR2 YNFKEQ. The CDR3 runs to 16 residues. Trimming at V came to 3 bases and at J to 5 bases, leaving 9 bases not matched to a gene. The DNA of the CDR3 is TGTGCCAGCAGCCAGGGTCGGCGGGGGGGGAGAGATACGCAGTATTTT. Amino acid sequence: CASSQGRRGGRDTQYF.

This sequence joins TRBV12-3 or TRBV12-4 and TRBJ1-1, with unresolved D. V was shortened by 6 bases and J by 5 bases, with 13 bases between the two germline ends. The CDR3 totals 13 residues. The chain's CDR3 is CASRGRLGTEAFF. For the CDR3, the DNA is TGTGCCAGCAGGGGGAGGCTGGGTACTGAAGCTTTCTTT.

The chain is built from TRBV6-1 and TRBJ2-2, with unresolved D. The germline V gene has CDR1 MNHNS and CDR2 SASEGT. V was clipped by 2 bases and J by 5 bases, with 6 bases between them. The CDR3 is 13 residues long. The CDR3 DNA sequence: TGTGCCAGCAGTGAAAAGGTTACCGGGGAGCTGTTTTTT. This codes for CASSEKVTGELFF.

V is TRBV9 and J is TRBJ2-1, with 7 bases identical to TRBD2. The CDR3 has 16 residues. Germline CDR1 SGDLS, CDR2 YYNGEE. V shed 4 bases and J 0 bases; nucleotides not matched to a gene: 7. CDR3 amino acids: CASSRLPSGSYNEQFF. The CDR3 bases are TGTGCCAGCAGCCGACTACCTAGCGGCTCCTACAATGAGCAGTTCTTC.

The chain uses TRBV4-1 and TRBJ2-7; D might be TRBD2 (5 bases). V dropped 0 bases and J dropped 3 bases, with 9 bases sitting between them. This CDR3 has 14 residues. The germline gives CDR1 MGHRA, CDR2 YSYEKL. The CDR3 reads CASSQDGRGYEQYF. CDR3 nucleotide sequence: TGCGCCAGCAGCCAAGATGGACGGGGCTACGAGCAGTACTTC.

The CDR3 reads CASSPNRVDYGYTF. The CDR3 DNA reads TGTGCCAGCTCACCCAACAGGGTTGACTATGGCTACACCTTC. The rearrangement joins TRBV18 to TRBJ1-2; a possible D gene is TRBD1 (6 bases). This CDR3 comprises 14 residues. Germline assignment: CDR1 KGHSH and CDR2 LQKENI. Between the trimmed V and J ends, which lost 3 bases and 3 bases, there was a span of 11 bases.

The CDR3 region has the DNA TGTGCCAGCAGCAGGGGAAGCAATCAGCCCCAGCATTTT. Encoded protein: CASSRGSNQPQHF. V is TRBV7-3 and J is TRBJ1-5; weak D call: TRBD1 (5 bases). Between the trimmed V and J ends, which lost 5 bases and 1 base, there was a span of 6 bases. Germline V lookup: CDR1 SGHTA, CDR2 FQGTGA. This CDR3 region has 13 residues. Full variable domain (rest looked up from reference TRBV7-3 and TRBJ1-5): GAGVSQTPSNKVTEKGKYVELRCDPISGHTALYWYRQSLGQGPEFLIYFQGTGAADDSGLPNDRFFAVRPEGSVSTLKIQRTERGDSAVYLCASSRGSNQPQHFGDGTRLSIL.

The V gene is TRBV18, the J gene TRBJ1-1; a possible D gene is TRBD1 (6 bases). Trimming shortened V by 5 bases and J by 2 bases, and 9 bases separated the two germline ends. Germline CDR1 is KGHSH and CDR2 is LQKENI. The CDR3 is 13 amino acids. The CDR3 DNA reads TGTGCCAGCTCAGTGGACAGCAACACTGAAGCTTTCTTT. Translating gives CASSVDSNTEAFF.

This clone was counted a few times. The chain carries TRBV7-2 and TRBJ1-2; no definite D call. The V end lost 1 base, the J end lost 2 bases, and 8 bases lay between the germline ends. The CDR3 is 14 amino acids. CDR1 is SGHTA and CDR2 is FQGNSA in the germline V gene. DNA of the CDR3: TGTGCCAGCAGCTTAGAAGTAGGGAACTATGGCTACACCTTC. Residues: CASSLEVGNYGYTF. Filled out from reference TRBV7-2 and TRBJ1-2, the complete variable domain reads GAGVSQSPSNKVTEKGKDVELRCDPISGHTALYWYRQSLGQGLEFLIYFQGNSAPDKSGLPSDRFSAERTGGSVSTLTIQRTQQEDSAVYLCASSLEVGNYGYTFGSGTRLTVV.

The rearrangement joins TRBV7-8 to TRBJ2-7; tentative D call: TRBD2 (5 bases). The CDR3 runs 14 residues. Germline V lookup: CDR1 SGHVS, CDR2 FQNEAQ. V lost 1 base to trimming and J lost 2 bases, with 9 bases between them. The CDR3 is CASSLGGSAYEQYF. CDR3 in DNA: TGTGCCAGCAGCTTAGGAGGGAGCGCCTACGAGCAGTACTTC. Looking up the rest from reference TRBV7-8 and TRBJ2-7 gives the full variable domain: GAGVSQSPRYKVAKRGQDVALRCDPISGHVSLFWYQQALGQGPEFLTYFQNEAQLDKSGLPSDRFFAERPEGSVSTLKIQRTQQEDSAVYLCASSLGGSAYEQYFGPGTRLTVT.

CDR3 amino acids: CASSYSPGAGNQPQHF. The CDR3 bases are TGTGCCAGCAGTTATAGTCCGGGGGCGGGTAATCAGCCCCAGCATTTT. The J gene is TRBJ1-5, the V gene TRBV6-6; a weak D match, TRBD1 (6 bases). This CDR3 is 16 amino acids long. Germline loops: CDR1 MNHNY, CDR2 SVGAGI (reference sequence). The V gene lost 3 bases and the J gene lost 4 bases, with 16 bases spanning the gap.

V and J are TRBV7-2 and TRBJ1-6; D perhaps matches TRBD1 (5 bases). V dropped 5 bases and J dropped 0 bases, with 8 bases sitting between them. The CDR3 runs 15 residues. The germline V gene encodes CDR1 SGHTA and CDR2 FQGNSA. The CDR3 sequence is CASSQDSSYNSPLHF. CDR3 DNA: TGTGCCAGCAGCCAAGACAGCTCCTATAATTCACCCCTCCACTTT.

This sequence joins TRBV28 and TRBJ2-7; D possibly uses TRBD1 or TRBD2 (5 bases each). Deletions cut 8 bases from V and 5 bases from J, with 13 bases between. This CDR3 spans 12 amino acids. CDR1 and CDR2 (germline): MDHEN, SYDVKM. DNA of the CDR3: TGTGCCAGCGGGGACCTGCGCGACGAGCAGTACTTC. This gives the protein CASGDLRDEQYF.

The chain carries TRBV7-9 and TRBJ1-4, with 7 bases aligning to TRBD1. CDR1 SEHNR and CDR2 FQNEAQ come from the germline V gene (reference sequence). V lost 4 bases and J lost 2; bases outside the gene matches: 4. The CDR3 length is 15 residues. CDR3 in amino acids: CASSSEGATNEKLFF. The CDR3 region has the DNA TGTGCCAGCAGCTCGGAGGGGGCGACTAATGAAAAACTGTTTTTT.

The V and J genes are TRBV30 and TRBJ1-4; D gene uncertain. V was clipped by 3 bases and J by 3 bases, with 11 bases between them. Germline-derived CDR1 and CDR2 are GTSNPN and SVGIG (reference sequence). The CDR3 has 14 amino acids. In DNA form, the CDR3 reads TGTGCCTGGAGGCCCCGCGGGGCTAATGAAAAACTGTTTTTT. Translating gives CAWRPRGANEKLFF.

This chain connects TRBV9 to TRBJ1-1; D is ambiguous. V was clipped by 5 bases and J by 3 bases, with 20 bases between them. The CDR3 has 16 residues. The germline gives CDR1 SGDLS, CDR2 YYNGEE. The CDR3: CASRRIKSDFHTEAFF. Here the CDR3 DNA reads TGTGCCAGCAGGAGGATAAAGTCTGATTTTCACACTGAAGCTTTCTTT. The full variable domain, rest sourced from reference TRBV9 and TRBJ1-1, is DSGVTQTPKHLITATGQRVTLRCSPRSGDLSVYWYQQSLDQGLQFLIQYYNGEERAKGNILERFSAQQFPDLHSELNLSSLELGDSALYFCASRRIKSDFHTEAFFGQGTRLTVV.